Below, 6 T cell receptor beta chains from the same sample are listed, as sequenced in a study of OX40 agonist ivuxolimab in advanced cancers. Library preparation was by the immunoSEQ multiplex PCR assay. The clones in this table, taken by TCRdb from immuneACCESS, are in-frame only. Not every clone is retained; where verified, under half of the shortfall comes from an unresolved V gene, and the cause of the rest is unknown. The sample profile shows 70,000 to 75,000 clones; roughly 86% of them were found once. The top ten clonotypes cover 0.95% to 1.4% of the sample. The sample in question was CD4+ or CD8+ T cells sorted from blood, obtained in a trial of the OX40 agonist ivuxolimab. The receptors stem from an adult with an advanced solid tumor such as melanoma, head and neck, liver or kidney cancer.

This chain links TRBV7-9 with TRBJ2-5, with 9 bases identical to TRBD1. Germline CDR1 and CDR2: SEHNR and FQNEAQ (reference sequence). The CDR3 runs 15 residues. Unmatched junction bases numbered 8, after V lost 1 base and J lost 8 bases. The DNA for the CDR3 is TGTGCCAGCAGCTTAGGTGGGACAGGGCCGAATACCCAGTACTTC. Its protein product is CASSLGGTGPNTQYF.

The chain is built from TRBV7-8 and TRBJ2-6; possible D gene TRBD2, 6 bases. CDR1 and CDR2 (germline): SGHVS, FQNEAQ. This CDR3 region has 16 residues. Deletions cut 5 bases from V and 2 bases from J, with 13 bases between. The CDR3 region has the DNA TGTGCCAGCAGCGTCGGGACTCATCCTGGGGCCAACGTCCTGACTTTC. Translation gives CASSVGTHPGANVLTF.

This clone was recorded many times. V and J are TRBV7-9 and TRBJ2-3, with TRBD2 matching over 13 bases. The V and J ends lost 6 bases and 3 bases, in that order; junction bases with no gene match: 12. Germline loops: CDR1 SEHNR, CDR2 FQNEAQ (reference sequence). The CDR3 has 18 amino acids. CDR3 sequence: CASRLTSGRAQQTDTQYF. The DNA for the CDR3 is TGTGCCAGCAGGTTAACTAGCGGGAGGGCTCAACAAACAGATACGCAGTATTTT.

This chain joins TRBV7-2 and TRBJ1-1, with D possibly TRBD1 on 5 matching bases. The V gene lost 1 base and the J gene lost 5 bases, with 17 bases spanning the gap. Per germline, CDR1 SGHTA and CDR2 FQGNSA. The length of the CDR3 is 16 residues. The CDR3 sequence: CASSLGVAGRVTEAFF. CDR3 sequence (DNA): TGTGCCAGCAGCTTAGGAGTTGCAGGCAGGGTTACTGAAGCTTTCTTT.

The V gene is TRBV2, the J gene TRBJ2-1; 8 bases match TRBD1. Trimming at V came to 4 bases and at J to 3 bases, leaving 5 bases not matched to a gene. Per germline, CDR1 SNHLY and CDR2 FYNNEI. This CDR3 is built from 15 residues. CDR3 amino acids: CASSVQGGNYNEQFF. The CDR3 coding sequence is TGTGCCAGCAGTGTACAGGGGGGAAACTACAATGAGCAGTTCTTC.

The chain carries TRBV11-1 and TRBJ2-1, with 8 nucleotides matching TRBD2. This CDR3 spans 14 amino acids. Germline CDR1 reads SGHAT; CDR2 reads FQDESV (reference sequence). V lost 3 bases and J lost 4; bases outside the gene matches: 2. The CDR3 DNA reads TGTGCCAGCAGCTTGGGACTAGAGTACAATGAGCAGTTCTTC. Amino acid sequence: CASSLGLEYNEQFF.